The 19 T cell receptor beta chains below come from one sample, sequenced in a study of shared clonotypes between healthy human individuals. The data were produced by immunoSEQ multiplex PCR, yet TCRdb's version contains in-frame clones alone and is incomplete. The repertoire holds roughly 2 million clones, with approximately 95% as singletons. The sequencing sample was made of naive CD4+ T cells sorted from blood. Subset indicated: CD45RA+ positively selected. These TCRs come from a man younger than 35 in good health.

The J gene is TRBJ2-3, the V gene TRBV7-9; tentatively, D is TRBD1 (5 bases). CDR1 and CDR2 (germline): SEHNR, FQNEAQ (reference sequence). The ends were cut back, 3 bases at V and 2 bases at J, with 6 bases in the middle. The CDR3 extends over 13 amino acids. The CDR3 is CASSLDTTDTQYF. The CDR3 nucleotides are TGTGCCAGCAGCTTGGACACCACAGATACGCAGTATTTT.

This rearrangement joins TRBV7-8 to TRBJ2-2, with unresolved D. Germline CDR1 and CDR2: SGHVS and FQNEAQ. The CDR3 has 12 amino acids. Trimming removed 1 base at V and 5 bases at J, with 2 bases between. This CDR3 is CASSLETGELFF. In DNA form, the CDR3 reads TGTGCCAGCAGCTTAGAGACCGGGGAGCTGTTTTTT.

This chain links TRBV4-1 with TRBJ2-5, with D maybe TRBD2 (5 bases). Germline CDR1 and CDR2: MGHRA and YSYEKL. V shed 8 bases and J shed 2 bases, with 21 bases lying between them. This CDR3 comprises 16 residues. CDR3 coding DNA: TGCGCCAGCGCCAACCCGGGTGGGAGTTTACAAGAGACCCAGTACTTC. Amino acid sequence: CASANPGGSLQETQYF.

The CDR3 coding sequence is TGTGCCAGCAGCTTAATAGGTCCAGATACGCAGTATTTT. Its translation: CASSLIGPDTQYF. The chain combines TRBV7-2 with TRBJ2-3; D not certain. This CDR3 has 13 residues. Per the germline V gene, CDR1 is SGHTA and CDR2 is FQGNSA. V was shortened by 2 bases and J by 4 bases, with 7 bases between the two germline ends.

The chain uses TRBV10-1 and TRBJ2-7, with D uncertain. The length of the CDR3 is 12 residues. Trimming removed 0 bases at V and 6 bases at J, with 6 bases between. The germline gives CDR1 WNHNN, CDR2 SYGVQD (reference sequence). CDR3 nucleotide sequence: TGCGCCAGCAGTGAGTCGTCGGGCGAGCAGTACTTC. The encoded protein is CASSESSGEQYF.

This clone was seen just once. The rearrangement joins TRBV2 to TRBJ2-3; D is uncertain. The CDR3 totals 14 residues. Trimming pared 7 bases from V and 0 bases from J, leaving 11 bases between. The germline gives CDR1 SNHLY, CDR2 FYNNEI. The CDR3, as DNA: TGTGCCAGCACGGCAGGCCGTAGCACAGATACGCAGTATTTT. Translated: CASTAGRSTDTQYF.

The rearrangement joins TRBV6-5 to TRBJ2-7; 10 bases agree with TRBD1. J lost 4 bases, V lost 5 bases, and 8 bases had no gene match. Germline values: CDR1 MNHEY, CDR2 SVGAGI. This CDR3 is built from 15 residues. The CDR3 reads CASSIRDRGAYEQYF. Here the CDR3 DNA reads TGTGCCAGCAGTATCCGGGACAGGGGTGCGTACGAGCAGTACTTC.

The V gene is TRBV10-3, the J gene TRBJ1-3; the match to TRBD1 covers 8 bases. The ends lost 4 bases at V and 2 bases at J; junction bases unmatched: 4. The germline CDR1 and CDR2 sequences are ENHRY and SYGVKD. The CDR3 loop spans 15 amino acids. The CDR3 region is CAISGGTGTGNTIYF. Written as DNA, the CDR3 is TGTGCCATCAGTGGGGGGACAGGTACTGGAAACACCATATATTTT.

The chain employs TRBV7-2 and TRBJ2-3; 7 bases align to TRBD1. V lost 10 bases, J lost 0 bases, and 7 bases stayed unmatched. Germline V CDR1 and CDR2: SGHTA, FQGNSA. The CDR3 is 14 amino acids. CDR3 sequence (DNA): TGTGCCACCCACAGGGGCACTAGCACAGATACGCAGTATTTT. Its translation: CATHRGTSTDTQYF.

The chain recombines TRBV2 with TRBJ1-4; D is uncertain. The CDR3 has 14 residues. Per germline, CDR1 SNHLY and CDR2 FYNNEI. Trimming took off 5 bases at V and 6 bases at J, with 13 bases between the two ends. The CDR3 DNA follows: TGTGCCAGCAGTTTTCGGGGAGGGCATGAAAAACTGTTTTTT. Encoded protein: CASSFRGGHEKLFF.

The V and J genes are TRBV28 and TRBJ1-2, with 9 bases lining up with TRBD1. The germline gives CDR1 MDHEN, CDR2 SYDVKM. CDR3 length: 15 amino acids. V gave up 6 bases and J gave up 7 bases; unmatched junction bases: 12. Here the CDR3 reads CASRTGADRGSGYTF. The CDR3 bases are TGTGCCAGCAGGACAGGTGCGGACAGGGGATCTGGCTACACCTTC.

V usage is TRBV11-2 and J usage is TRBJ2-1; D is unresolved. Germline CDR1 reads SGHAT; CDR2 reads FQNNGV. The CDR3 runs to 13 residues. V lost 1 base and J 8 bases, leaving 9 bases between the germline ends. CDR3 in DNA: TGTGCCAGCAGCTTAGGGGGTTTCTATGAGCAGTTCTTC. Its protein product is CASSLGGFYEQFF.

Comments on this clone: At one of its ends the junction is not consistent with the germline gene, which may arise from a read error. This sequence joins TRBV7-7 and TRBJ2-1; maybe TRBD1 (6 bases). The CDR3 loop spans 15 amino acids. Germline lookup yields CDR1 SSHAT and CDR2 FNYEAQ (reference sequence). CDR3 nucleotides: TGTGCTAGCAGCTTAGGGGGAGAATCAGGGAATGAGCAGTTCTTC. It is translated as CASSLGGESGNEQFF.

Note on this clone: The sample has other DNA sequences that encode this CDR3 too. The genes are TRBV5-1 and TRBJ2-6, with 9 positions matching TRBD1. The germline CDR1 and CDR2 sequences are SGHRS and YFSETQ. The CDR3 spans 17 residues. The V and J ends lost 0 bases and 1 base, in that order; junction bases with no gene match: 2. The DNA of the CDR3 is TGCGCCAGCAGCTTGGAGGGACAGGGATCTGGGGCCAACGTCCTGACTTTC. Translated: CASSLEGQGSGANVLTF.

The CDR3 nucleotides are TGTGCCAGCAGCCCAGGGACAGGGAAGGTCGCTGAAGCTTTCTTT. As protein: CASSPGTGKVAEAFF. The chain combines TRBV7-3 with TRBJ1-1, with 9 bases that match TRBD1. Germline V gene data show CDR1 as SGHTA and CDR2 as FQGTGA. Trimming removed 5 bases from V and 6 bases from J; junction bases left unmatched: 10. CDR3 length equals 15 residues.

V is TRBV5-1 and J is TRBJ2-5; D unclear. The CDR3 runs 15 residues. The ends were cut back, 0 bases at V and 2 bases at J, with 11 bases in the middle. Germline values: CDR1 SGHRS, CDR2 YFSETQ. The CDR3 loop reads CASSLERATQETQYF. CDR3 nucleotide sequence: TGCGCCAGCAGCTTGGAAAGGGCCACTCAAGAGACCCAGTACTTC.

The chain recombines TRBV30 with TRBJ1-5; no reliable D call. The CDR3 extends over 13 amino acids. Trimming pared 2 bases from V and 1 base from J, leaving 6 bases between. Germline assignment: CDR1 GTSNPN and CDR2 SVGIG (reference sequence). DNA of the CDR3: TGTGCCTGGAGTACACCGAGCAATCAGCCCCAGCATTTT. Translation: CAWSTPSNQPQHF.

The V and J genes are TRBV5-1 and TRBJ2-2; tentative D call: TRBD1 (6 bases). The CDR3 covers 17 residues. V lost 4 bases and J 4 bases, leaving 20 bases between the germline ends. Germline-derived CDR1 and CDR2 are SGHRS and YFSETQ. The CDR3 sequence: CASSRGEGEKGTGELFF. CDR3 coding DNA: TGCGCCAGCAGCCGTGGAGAGGGGGAAAAGGGCACCGGGGAGCTGTTTTTT.

As regards this clone: This CDR3 is also generated by other DNA sequences in the sample. The rearrangement joins TRBV30 to TRBJ2-1, with no clear D. The V end was cut by 4 bases, the J end by 1 base, with 8 bases between. The CDR3 covers 13 residues. Germline lookup yields CDR1 GTSNPN and CDR2 SVGIG (reference sequence). The CDR3 region is CAWTGSSYNEQFF. The CDR3 DNA follows: TGTGCCTGGACGGGTTCGTCCTACAATGAGCAGTTCTTC.